The 15 T cell receptor beta chains below all came from one sample that was sequenced in a study of cytomegalovirus exposure and HLA in healthy donors. Generated by immunoSEQ multiplex PCR, the TCRdb table keeps only in-frame clones and is missing some. The repertoire consists of 200,000 to 250,000 clones, with over 80% occurring once and the leading ten covering over 12%. The sample was PBMCs. The receptors shown here come from a woman in her 30s in good health and CMV-seropositive.

The V gene is TRBV30, the J gene TRBJ1-2; D might be TRBD1 (5 bases). V was clipped by 3 bases and J by 8 bases, with 22 bases between them. Looked up from germline, CDR1 is GTSNPN and CDR2 is SVGIG (reference sequence). This CDR3 spans 15 amino acids. CDR3 in amino acids: CAWSPPLRDEEGYTF. CDR3 nucleotide sequence: TGTGCCTGGAGCCCACCCCTCCGGGACGAGGAGGGCTACACCTTC.

The V gene is TRBV27, the J gene TRBJ2-7; TRBD1 might be the D (6 bases). This CDR3 contains 13 residues. The germline V gene encodes CDR1 MNHEY and CDR2 SMNVEV (reference sequence). Trimming pared 8 bases from V and 3 bases from J, leaving 14 bases between. CDR3 sequence reads: CASGYGQYYEQYF. CDR3 sequence (DNA): TGTGCCAGCGGTTATGGACAGTACTACGAGCAGTACTTC.

CDR3 loop: CASSEYLFAGAFF. The CDR3 coding sequence is TGTGCCAGCAGTGAATACTTGTTTGCTGGAGCTTTCTTT. This chain uses TRBV6-5 with TRBJ1-1; D not certain. V gave up 5 bases and J gave up 10 bases, with 17 bases separating them. The length of the CDR3 is 13 residues. Germline V gene data show CDR1 as MNHEY and CDR2 as SVGAGI.

The chain couples TRBV28 to TRBJ2-3, with 10 bases aligning to TRBD2. Germline lookup yields CDR1 MDHEN and CDR2 SYDVKM. The V gene end was trimmed by 6 bases and the J gene end by 3 bases; junction bases not matched to a gene: 9. CDR3 length equals 16 residues. In nucleotides, the CDR3 is TGTGCCAGCAGACCGTGGTTTAGCGGGAGGACAGATACGCAGTATTTT. Translating gives CASRPWFSGRTDTQYF.

V and J are TRBV5-8 and TRBJ1-3; D might be TRBD1 (6 bases). The CDR3 contains 15 residues. In germline, CDR1 is SGHTS, CDR2 YDEGEE. Trimming shortened V by 4 bases and J by 3 bases, and 14 bases separated the two germline ends. Here the CDR3 DNA reads TGTGCCAGCAGCACACAGGACAGTTATGGAAACACCATATATTTT. It yields the protein CASSTQDSYGNTIYF.

V is TRBV6-5 and J is TRBJ2-7, with D possibly being TRBD2 (7 bases). This CDR3 is built from 14 residues. Germline V gene data show CDR1 as MNHEY and CDR2 as SVGAGI. V lost 0 bases to trimming and J lost 6 bases, with 12 bases between them. CDR3 sequence (DNA): TGTGCCAGCAGTTACTCGGCGGGGGCGGGCGAGCAGTACTTC. This sequence encodes CASSYSAGAGEQYF.

This clone was recorded many times. The chain couples TRBV9 to TRBJ1-2; D is uncertain. The ends were cut back, 0 bases at V and 7 bases at J, with 13 bases in the middle. This CDR3 contains 14 residues. Per the germline V gene, CDR1 is SGDLS and CDR2 is YYNGEE. CDR3 protein: CASSVDQSSSGYTF. The DNA of the CDR3 is TGTGCCAGCAGCGTAGATCAGAGCAGCTCTGGCTACACCTTC.

The CDR3 here is CASSLGGGVGEKLFF. The CDR3, as DNA: TGTGCCAGCAGCTTAGGGGGAGGGGTAGGGGAAAAACTGTTTTTT. The chain joins TRBV7-2 to TRBJ1-4; D is perhaps TRBD1 (5 bases). CDR1 is SGHTA, CDR2 FQGNSA, per germline. The CDR3 covers 15 residues. Trimming left V 1 base short and J 8 bases short, with 14 bases between. The full variable domain, completed using reference TRBV7-2 and TRBJ1-4, is GAGVSQSPSNKVTEKGKDVELRCDPISGHTALYWYRQSLGQGLEFLIYFQGNSAPDKSGLPSDRFSAERTGGSVSTLTIQRTQQEDSAVYLCASSLGGGVGEKLFFGSGTQLSVL.

This sequence joins TRBV4-1 and TRBJ2-1; the match to TRBD2 covers 8 bases. CDR1 is MGHRA and CDR2 is YSYEKL in the germline V gene. The CDR3 consists of 16 residues. V shed 3 bases and J 7 bases; nucleotides not matched to a gene: 11. CDR3 coding DNA: TGCGCCAGCAGCCATGGTCCGGGACTAGAGCTTAATGAGCAGTTCTTC. It yields the protein CASSHGPGLELNEQFF.

The gene calls are TRBV29-1 and TRBJ2-3; 10 bases map to TRBD1. Germline CDR1 reads SQVTM; CDR2 reads ANQGSEA. CDR3 length: 13 residues. V lost 6 bases, J lost 2 bases, and 2 bases stayed unmatched. The CDR3 reads CSVRQGATDTQYF. The CDR3 bases are TGCAGCGTCCGACAGGGGGCCACAGATACGCAGTATTTT.

This rearrangement joins TRBV7-8 to TRBJ2-7, with 7 positions matching TRBD1. The V gene end was trimmed by 0 bases and the J gene end by 2 bases; junction bases not matched to a gene: 4. This CDR3 is built from 15 residues. CDR1 is SGHVS, CDR2 FQNEAQ, per germline. As DNA, the CDR3 is TGTGCCAGCAGCTTAGCACAGGGGTCGACCTACGAGCAGTACTTC. Protein: CASSLAQGSTYEQYF. The variable domain in full, with the rest retrieved from reference TRBV7-8 and TRBJ2-7, is GAGVSQSPRYKVAKRGQDVALRCDPISGHVSLFWYQQALGQGPEFLTYFQNEAQLDKSGLPSDRFFAERPEGSVSTLKIQRTQQEDSAVYLCASSLAQGSTYEQYFGPGTRLTVT.

A few counts support this clone. This chain uses TRBV5-5 with TRBJ1-5; D possibly corresponds to TRBD1 (6 bases). Germline-derived CDR1 and CDR2 are SGHKS and YYEKEE (reference sequence). The CDR3 consists of 15 residues. Trimming stripped 6 bases from V and 0 bases from J, with 13 bases between. Here the CDR3 DNA reads TGTGCCAGCACTAAGACAGGCTATAGCAATCAGCCCCAGCATTTT. This encodes CASTKTGYSNQPQHF.

The chain is built from TRBV6-6 and TRBJ1-5; D perhaps matches TRBD1 (6 bases). In germline, CDR1 is MNHNY, CDR2 SVGAGI (reference sequence). The V gene lost 5 bases and the J gene lost 1 base, with 15 bases spanning the gap. The CDR3 spans 16 residues. The CDR3 region has the DNA TGTGCCAGCAGTACAGCAGGGGCTGGGAGCAATCAGCCCCAGCATTTT. As protein: CASSTAGAGSNQPQHF.

This clone was seen only once. V is TRBV5-6 and J is TRBJ2-2, with no clear D. CDR1 is SGHDT, CDR2 YYEEEE, per germline. V lost 1 base, J lost 3 bases, and 7 bases lay in between. The CDR3 is 14 amino acids. The DNA of the CDR3 is TGTGCCAGCAGCTTGTTGGCAGACACCGGGGAGCTGTTTTTT. The encoded protein is CASSLLADTGELFF.

This clone was counted a single time. This chain uses TRBV11-2 with TRBJ1-2; D call uncertain. The CDR3 loop spans 13 amino acids. Germline V lookup: CDR1 SGHAT, CDR2 FQNNGV. The germline V and J ends were trimmed by 2 bases and 5 bases, with 9 bases remaining between them. The DNA for the CDR3 is TGTGCCAGCAGCTTAAACACCTTTTATGGCTACACCTTC. Translated, it gives CASSLNTFYGYTF.